This T cell receptor beta chain was identified during a study of blood T cell repertoires in COVID-19 (dated by TCRdb to the early 2020s). Notes on the research overall: The collaborator samples originated in the United States, Italy and Spain and spanned the acute and convalescent phases of COVID-19. The material from the prospective study consisted of cDNA or gDNA derived from T cells, B-cell-depleted T cells, or PBMCs. The dataset comprised deeply sampled blood TCRbeta repertoires from subjects exposed to, actively infected with, or recovered from COVID-19. The repertoires were released in a freely available public database meant as a resource for research on the immune response to SARS-CoV-2. The samples were drawn from the first 160 participants of the ongoing ImmuneRACE study and from roughly 1,300 subjects provided by 6 global collaborators. The sample metadata nearly always contained a de-identified subject ID, COVID-19 status, age in years and sex. Where available, HLA class I and class II types were taken from metadata supplied by the sample provider and were not determined by assay-based typing.

The immunoSEQ Assay, a bias-controlled multiplex PCR, was used to amplify TCRbeta CDR3 regions from genomic DNA. On the study's bioinformatics: The number of nucleated cells in each sample was estimated by amplification of reference gene primers within the assay. To quantify the absolute abundance of each unique TCRbeta CDR3 rearrangement, sequence reads were collapsed and filtered. For each sample, productive Simpson clonality was calculated as the square root of Simpson's diversity index over productive rearrangements. TCRdb's version of the immuneACCESS table is confined to in-frame rearrangements and falls short of the full clone set. An unresolved V gene accounts for under half of the shortfall where checked; the remainder is of unknown origin. V and J calls plus clone size are reproduced from that table; the DNA served to infer D and trimming. For this sample the table gives 65,000 to 80,000 clones, of which 90% were detected only once. The ten largest clonotypes hold about 9% of the sample.

Here is what the overall study found, with its caveats: The amount of clinical and demographic metadata varied by source and participant and was provided uncurated.

Trimmed from V: 1 base; trimmed from J: 0 bases; junction bases lacking a gene match: 6. The germline V gene encodes CDR1 SGHTA and CDR2 FQGNSA. Taken from cysteine to phenylalanine, the CDR3 has 18 residues. Solely the CDR3 DNA is kept, with 54 bases framed from the first base. Whole blood was collected in K2EDTA tubes by collaborating institutions according to the institutions' own protocols. For TCRbeta analysis, collaborators shipped samples as frozen whole blood, isolated PBMCs, or DNA extracted from either of those sample types. Of note for this clone: Its antigen is currently not known. No much larger clone is present one base from it, and per-base qualities are unavailable.

The source material was peripheral blood. The clonotype originates from a human donor in a cohort sampled during active COVID-19. This chain joins TRBV7-2 to TRBJ2-6, with TRBD1 identical over 7 junction bases. The DNA is as follows: TGTGCCAGCAGCTTAGAAAACAGGGGAAGCTCTGGGGCCAACGTCCTGACTTTC. The resulting protein is CASSLENRGSSGANVLTF.